Sequencing of this T cell receptor (beta chain) was carried out in a study of T cell responses to AZD1222 COVID-19 vaccine. Study findings and constraints: Repertoire sampling occurred only after the peak T cell response. Mostly white British, mostly female donors; authors suggested clonal diversity may be underestimated.

A note on this clone: What it binds is unknown.

Repertoires were generated with immunoSEQ multiplex PCR, while TCRdb's copy carries only in-frame clones and drops some. In the table there are roughly 110,000 clones, roughly 88% of which are singletons. The CDR3 runs to 13 residues. Germline CDR1 reads SGHTA; CDR2 reads FQGTGA. Deletions cut 3 bases from V and 2 bases from J, with 5 bases between. The V and J genes are TRBV7-3 and TRBJ1-3, with D unresolved. This receptor was identified in an adult in good health. The specimen comprised peripheral blood, sampled on day 0 of AZD1222 vaccination. The CDR3 DNA reads TGTGCCAGCAGCTTGTCCACTGGAAACACCATATATTTT. This sequence encodes CASSLSTGNTIYF.